The text below deals with one T cell receptor (beta chain). The data derive from a study of blood T cell repertoires in COVID-19. Whole-study context: Some COVID-19 samples were acute and others convalescent; all came from the United States, Italy and Spain. PBMCs, B-cell-depleted T cells, or T cells were the source of the cDNA or gDNA that made up the material.

V was pared by 2 bases and J by 0 bases, with 10 bases of the junction left unmatched. The CDR3 runs to 17 residues. Germline V gene sequence: CDR1 SGHRS, CDR2 YFSETQ. In the original processing: By means of reference gene primer amplification, nucleated cell counts were estimated. Using immunoSEQ multiplex PCR, the repertoire was profiled, and TCRdb retains in-frame clones only, with some absent. V, J and clone size were drawn from that table, and D and trimming were deduced from the DNA. The sample has 120,000 to 150,000 clones, approximately 90% seen once; the top ten hold around 1.5%. The sequenced sample consisted of peripheral blood. The chain links TRBV5-1 to TRBJ1-2; 7 bases agree with TRBD1. The TCR comes from a human donor in a cohort sampled during active COVID-19. The CDR3 protein is CASSLLSYGTANYGYTF. The CDR3 DNA sequence: TGCGCCAGCAGCTTACTATCCTACGGGACAGCTAACTATGGCTACACCTTC.